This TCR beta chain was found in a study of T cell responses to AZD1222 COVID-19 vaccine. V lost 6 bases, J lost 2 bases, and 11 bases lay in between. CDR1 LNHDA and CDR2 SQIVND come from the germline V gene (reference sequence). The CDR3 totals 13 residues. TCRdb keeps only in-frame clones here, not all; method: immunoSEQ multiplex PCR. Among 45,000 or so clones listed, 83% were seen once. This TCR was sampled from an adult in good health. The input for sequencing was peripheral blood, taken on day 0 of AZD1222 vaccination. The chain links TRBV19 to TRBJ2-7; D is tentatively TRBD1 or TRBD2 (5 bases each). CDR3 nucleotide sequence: TGTGCCAGTAGCCCCGGGACGGCCTACGAGCAGTACTTC. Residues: CASSPGTAYEQYF.